Presented here are 27 T cell receptor beta chains from one specimen sequenced in a study of read filtering for tumor transcriptome and immune sequencing. The library was built from about 400 ng RNA with molecular barcoded adaptors for alpha/delta and beta/gamma chains. TCRdb passed the reads through MiXCR, listing each CDR3 protein once. The sample has nearly 60,000 distinct CDR3 sequences, approximately 13% seen once. Specimen: a population of CD138-negative cells sorted from bone marrow. Every receptor here comes from a donor older than 35 with multiple myeloma.

To note about this clonotype: Just one base apart from a much larger clone, this may be a read error. CDR3 amino acids: CASYRASGQETQYF. The CDR3 DNA follows: TGTGCCAGCTACCGGGCTAGCGGACAAGAGACCCAGTACTTC. This chain uses TRBV6-5 with TRBJ2-5; 7 bases align to TRBD2. Per germline, CDR1 MNHEY and CDR2 SVGAGI. After removal of 8 bases from V and 2 bases from J, the junction contained 8 bases not matched to a gene. The CDR3 consists of 14 residues.

This clonotype was observed many times. V gene TRBV3-1 combines with J gene TRBJ2-2; 9 positions match TRBD1. CDR3 length: 14 residues. The germline gives CDR1 LGHDT, CDR2 YNNKEL (reference sequence). V was clipped by 4 bases and J by 7 bases; unmatched bases: 4. CDR3 DNA sequence: TGTGCCAGCAGCCTGGGGACAGGGAACGGGGAGCTGTTTTTT. Encoded protein: CASSLGTGNGELFF.

Only a few counts were recorded for this clonotype. A much larger clone sits a single nucleotide away, making a read error possible. The chain joins TRBV12-3 or TRBV12-4 to TRBJ1-1; D may be TRBD1 (6 bases). The CDR3 runs 13 residues. CDR3 amino acids: CASSLRQVAEALF. The CDR3 nucleotides are TGTGCCAGCAGCCTTAGACAGGTCGCCGAAGCTCTCTTT.

This clonotype is a singleton in its sample. V is TRBV12-5 and J is TRBJ2-1; 9 positions agree with TRBD1. V lost 5 bases to trimming and J lost 3 bases; unmatched junction nucleotides: 5. From germline, CDR1 is LGHNT and CDR2 FRNRAP. CDR3 length equals 15 residues. In DNA, the CDR3 is TGTGCTAGTGGTCCATCGGGACAGGGCTACAATGAGCAGTTCTTC. Its protein product is CASGPSGQGYNEQFF.

This clonotype occurred many times. The gene calls are TRBV11-2 and TRBJ2-3, with D perhaps TRBD1 (6 bases). The CDR3 runs to 13 residues. Germline CDR1 and CDR2: SGHAT and FQNNGV. V was pared by 4 bases and J by 3 bases, with 8 bases between. CDR3 DNA: TGTGCCAGCAGCTCTCAGGGGACAGATACGCAGTATTTT. It is translated as CASSSQGTDTQYF.

This clonotype was seen repeatedly, ten times or more. V and J are TRBV2 and TRBJ2-1; D is tentatively TRBD1 or TRBD2 (6 bases each). The V and J ends lost 5 bases and 1 base respectively, with 9 bases between them. Germline V gene data show CDR1 as SNHLY and CDR2 as FYNNEI. This CDR3 comprises 14 residues. The chain's CDR3 is CASSTGTSYNEQFF. As DNA, the CDR3 is TGTGCCAGCAGTACAGGGACTTCCTACAATGAGCAGTTCTTC.

This clonotype came up many times. The gene calls are TRBV7-3 and TRBJ1-4; 7 positions agree with TRBD1. Trimming cost V 5 bases and J 7 bases; bases outside gene matches: 4. Germline V gene lookup returns CDR1 SGHTA and CDR2 FQGTGA. The CDR3 has 13 amino acids. CDR3 sequence reads: CASSRRQGEKLFF. The CDR3 region has the DNA TGTGCCAGCAGCCGGAGACAGGGTGAAAAACTGTTTTTT.

This chain links TRBV20-1 with TRBJ1-1, with D tentatively TRBD1 (5 bases). The CDR3 loop spans 15 amino acids. Per germline, CDR1 DFQATT and CDR2 SNEGSKA (reference sequence). V lost 2 bases, J lost 1 base, and 14 bases lay in between. The DNA for the CDR3 is TGCAGTGCTAGAAATTACGAGGGGACGAACACTGAAGCTTTCTTT. It is translated as CSARNYEGTNTEAFF.

This clonotype was observed many times. The chain combines TRBV4-1 with TRBJ2-7; D remains unclear. From germline, CDR1 is MGHRA and CDR2 YSYEKL. The germline V and J ends were trimmed by 1 base and 2 bases, with 9 bases remaining between them. This CDR3 has 14 amino acids. CDR3 amino acids: CASSQGNSAYEQYF. In DNA, the CDR3 is TGCGCCAGCAGCCAAGGTAACAGTGCCTACGAGCAGTACTTC.

This clonotype has a count of ten or more. V gene TRBV29-1 combines with J gene TRBJ1-1; TRBD1 is a possible D gene (5 bases). The CDR3 runs 11 residues. Trimming left V 4 bases short and J 3 bases short, with 6 bases between. Looked up from germline, CDR1 is SQVTM and CDR2 is ANQGSEA. CDR3 nucleotide sequence: TGCAGCGTTGCAGGGTACACTGAAGCTTTCTTT. It encodes CSVAGYTEAFF.

This clonotype was observed many times. V and J are TRBV20-1 and TRBJ2-2; D gene unclear. CDR1 is DFQATT, CDR2 SNEGSKA, per germline (reference sequence). The CDR3 runs 15 residues. V lost 6 bases and J lost 0, with 14 bases in between. The CDR3 is CSAPRRRPNTGELFF. CDR3 nucleotides: TGCAGTGCCCCAAGAAGACGGCCGAACACCGGGGAGCTGTTTTTT.

This clonotype was counted ten times or more. The chain is built from TRBV12-3 or TRBV12-4 and TRBJ1-6, with D unresolved. The CDR3 length is 16 residues. V was pared by 7 bases and J by 8 bases, with 21 bases between. This CDR3 is CASIPTFGVGDSPLHF. As DNA, the CDR3 is TGTGCCAGCATCCCTACTTTCGGGGTAGGCGATTCACCCCTCCACTTT.

The chain uses TRBV29-1 and TRBJ2-6; no clear D gene. The CDR3 consists of 15 residues. Germline lookup yields CDR1 SQVTM and CDR2 ANQGSEA. Trimming shortened V by 3 bases and J by 0 bases, and 9 bases separated the two germline ends. For the CDR3, the DNA is TGCAGCGTTGAGGCAGGCTACTCTGGGGCCAACGTCCTGACTTTC. Encoded protein: CSVEAGYSGANVLTF. Using reference TRBV29-1 and TRBJ2-6 for the parts outside the CDR3, the full variable domain is SAVISQKPSRDICQRGTSLTIQCQVDSQVTMMFWYRQQPGQSLTLIATANQGSEATYESGFVIDKFPISRPNLTFSTLTVSNMSPEDSSIYLCSVEAGYSGANVLTFGAGSRLTVL.

This clonotype has only a few counts. The chain is built from TRBV5-1 and TRBJ2-1; D possibly corresponds to TRBD1 (5 bases). Trimming took off 4 bases at V and 1 base at J, with 9 bases between the two ends. Germline CDR1 is SGHRS and CDR2 is YFSETQ. The CDR3 has 14 amino acids. CDR3 region: CASSQQESYNEQFF. As DNA, the CDR3 is TGCGCCAGCAGCCAACAGGAATCCTACAATGAGCAGTTCTTC.

Points on this clonotype: It may be a read error: a sequence one base away is much more abundant. V and J are TRBV7-3 and TRBJ2-1; D perhaps matches TRBD1 (5 bases). The CDR3 has 14 amino acids. Looked up from germline, CDR1 is SGHTA and CDR2 is FQGTGA. In DNA, the CDR3 is TGTGCCAGCGGCTTAAGGTGGGGCCGGGATGAGCAGTTCTTC. It translates to CASGLRWGRDEQFF.

As concerns this clonotype: One base away lies a much larger clone, so this may be a sequencing read error. The gene calls are TRBV9 and TRBJ1-2; 7 nucleotides line up with TRBD1. J gave up 3 bases and V 5 bases, and 10 bases lay outside the gene matches. Per germline, CDR1 SGDLS and CDR2 YYNGEE. There are 15 residues in the CDR3. CDR3 sequence reads: CASSYRAGGDYGYTF. CDR3 bases: TGTGCCAGCAGTTACAGGGCAGGGGGAGACTATGGCTACACCTTC.

In this sample, this clonotype turned up many times. J is TRBJ1-1 and V is TRBV6-5; tentatively, D is TRBD1 (5 bases). The germline V gene encodes CDR1 MNHEY and CDR2 SVGAGI. Trimming took off 7 bases at V and 3 bases at J, with 12 bases between the two ends. The CDR3 length is 13 residues. The CDR3 sequence: CASKWAGHTEAFF. In nucleotides, the CDR3 is TGTGCCAGCAAATGGGCGGGGCACACTGAAGCTTTCTTT.

This clonotype was counted many times. The chain combines TRBV3-1 with TRBJ1-6, with D tentatively TRBD1 (5 bases). The V gene's germline CDR1 is LGHDT and CDR2 YNNKEL (reference sequence). The CDR3 length is 15 residues. V lost 4 bases and J 6 bases, leaving 13 bases between the germline ends. Written as DNA, the CDR3 is TGTGCCAGCAGCCCTGGGGGTGACTTTAATTCACCCCTCCACTTT. It translates to CASSPGGDFNSPLHF.

This clonotype was seen ten or more times. The chain links TRBV10-2 to TRBJ2-2; 8 positions match TRBD1. This CDR3 is 18 amino acids long. The V segment lost 6 bases and the J segment 6 bases; nucleotides outside the gene matches: 18. The germline gives CDR1 WSHSY, CDR2 SAAADI. The CDR3 DNA sequence: TGCGCCAGCAGCCAGGAGGACAGGGTTTTTAGGGGTCCCGGGGAGCTGTTTTTT. Translation gives CASSQEDRVFRGPGELFF.

In its sample, this clonotype was seen many times. The CDR3 region has the DNA TGTGCCAGCAGCCAAGAAGGGACTAGCGGGAGCTCCTACAATGAGCAGTTCTTC. This gives the protein CASSQEGTSGSSYNEQFF. The chain links TRBV3-1 to TRBJ2-1, with TRBD2 identical over 14 bases. The CDR3 totals 18 residues. Per germline, CDR1 LGHDT and CDR2 YNNKEL (reference sequence). The V and J ends lost 0 bases and 0 bases, in that order; junction bases with no gene match: 1.

J is TRBJ1-2 and V is TRBV5-1; 10 nucleotides match TRBD1. J lost 4 bases, V lost 4 bases, and 10 bases had no gene match. The CDR3 covers 16 residues. Looked up from germline, CDR1 is SGHRS and CDR2 is YFSETQ. DNA for the CDR3: TGCGCCAGCAGCCCCGGGACAGGGGCGGGAAGCTATGGCTACACCTTC. It encodes CASSPGTGAGSYGYTF. Supplemented by reference TRBV5-1 and TRBJ1-2, the full variable domain reads KAGVTQTPRYLIKTRGQQVTLSCSPISGHRSVSWYQQTPGQGLQFLFEYFSETQRNKGNFPGRFSGRQFSNSRSEMNVSTLELGDSALYLCASSPGTGAGSYGYTFGSGTRLTVV.

At least ten counts were recorded for this clonotype. The CDR3 is CAISGTSYEQYF. The CDR3 DNA is TGTGCCATCAGTGGGACCAGCTACGAGCAGTACTTC. This chain uses TRBV10-3 with TRBJ2-7; no reliable D call. The germline V gene has CDR1 ENHRY and CDR2 SYGVKD. This CDR3 has 12 amino acids. The V end lost 4 bases, the J end lost 3 bases, and 7 bases lay between the germline ends.

This clonotype was counted at least ten times. V is TRBV6-2 or TRBV6-3 and J is TRBJ2-3; 9 bases are shared with TRBD2. V dropped 2 bases and J dropped 4; count of bases not matched to a gene: 7. The length of the CDR3 is 16 residues. From germline, CDR1 is MNHEY and CDR2 SVGEGT. CDR3 residues: CASSYQAGGPADTQYF. Here the CDR3 DNA reads TGTGCCAGCAGTTACCAGGCGGGGGGGCCCGCAGATACGCAGTATTTT.

In its sample, this clonotype was seen many times. The rearrangement uses TRBV19 and TRBJ2-3; D unclear. Per the germline V gene, CDR1 is LNHDA and CDR2 is SQIVND (reference sequence). The CDR3 sequence is 13 residues long. Deletions cut 5 bases from V and 2 bases from J, with 8 bases between. The CDR3 reads CASSLRITDTQYF. For the CDR3, the DNA is TGTGCCAGTAGTCTGCGGATCACAGATACGCAGTATTTT.

Concerning this clonotype itself: A much larger clone lies a single base off, so this may be a read error. The chain has TRBV6-5 and TRBJ1-5; D not certain. Germline CDR1 is MNHEY and CDR2 is SVGAGI. This CDR3 has 13 amino acids. This CDR3 is CASGYSKNQPQHF. CDR3 DNA sequence: TGTGCCAGCGGTTACTCGAAAAATCAGCCCCAGCATTTT.

The table lists this clonotype with many counts. CDR3 sequence: CASSAGEGKPQHF. CDR3 coding DNA: TGCGCCAGCAGCGCCGGGGAAGGGAAGCCCCAGCATTTT. The chain employs TRBV5-1 and TRBJ1-5; D ambiguous. Trimming cost V 4 bases and J 8 bases, with 13 bases left between them. There are 13 residues in the CDR3. Per the germline V gene, CDR1 is SGHRS and CDR2 is YFSETQ.

This clonotype was detected once. The V and J genes are TRBV4-1 and TRBJ2-4; the D gene could be TRBD1 or TRBD2 (5 bases each). CDR1 MGHRA and CDR2 YSYEKL come from the germline V gene. This CDR3 region has 14 residues. The germline V and J ends were trimmed by 1 base and 11 bases, with 15 bases remaining between them. The CDR3 nucleotides are TGCGCCAGCAGCCAAGGGGAGACAGCTTCGGTTCAGTACTTC. Translating gives CASSQGETASVQYF.